The T cell receptor (beta chain) described here comes from a study of cytomegalovirus exposure and HLA in healthy donors. Study results and limitations: HLA alleles were associated with roughly 17,000 TCR beta sequences in a later analysis at 0.05 false discovery rate. A later analysis showed TCR association rates differing by HLA locus, peaking at DRB1 and lowest at HLA-C. TCR beta chain V- and J-gene trimming was linked, in a later analysis, to a missense variant in DCLRE1C. Earlier results showed most TCR beta V segments being productive about 87% or about 30% of the time.

A word on this clone: The antigen remains undetermined.

PCR amplification relied on 60 Vbeta primers (plus 13 Jbeta primers). The repertoire was sequenced with immunoSEQ multiplex PCR; TCRdb's copy has only in-frame clones and lacks some. The repertoire holds 210,000 or so clones, around 83% seen once, with around 1.5% in the top ten. Looked up from germline, CDR1 is MNHEY and CDR2 is SMNVEV (reference sequence). The V end was cut by 0 bases, the J end by 9 bases, with 6 bases between. This CDR3 comprises 12 residues. V usage is TRBV27 and J usage is TRBJ2-1; a weak D match, TRBD2 (6 bases). This sequence originates from a girl between 5 and 17 years old in good health and CMV-seronegative. Sequencing used PBMCs. The CDR3 sequence is CASSLSGGEQFF. CDR3 in DNA: TGTGCCAGCAGTTTATCCGGGGGTGAGCAGTTCTTC.